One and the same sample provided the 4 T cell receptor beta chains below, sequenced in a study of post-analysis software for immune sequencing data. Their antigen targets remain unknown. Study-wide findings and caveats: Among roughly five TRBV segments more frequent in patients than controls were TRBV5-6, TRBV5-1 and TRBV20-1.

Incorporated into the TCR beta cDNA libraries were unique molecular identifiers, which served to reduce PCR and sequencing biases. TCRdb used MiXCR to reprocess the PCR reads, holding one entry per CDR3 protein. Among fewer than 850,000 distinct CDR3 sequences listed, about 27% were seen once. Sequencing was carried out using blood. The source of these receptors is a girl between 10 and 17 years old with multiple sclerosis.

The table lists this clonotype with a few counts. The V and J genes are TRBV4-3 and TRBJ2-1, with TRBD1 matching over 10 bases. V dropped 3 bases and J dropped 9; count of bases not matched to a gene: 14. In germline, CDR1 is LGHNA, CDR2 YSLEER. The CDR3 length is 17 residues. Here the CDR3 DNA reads TGCGCCAGCAGCCAGTATGTGACCGGGACAGGGGTACGTGAGCAGTTCTTC. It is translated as CASSQYVTGTGVREQFF.

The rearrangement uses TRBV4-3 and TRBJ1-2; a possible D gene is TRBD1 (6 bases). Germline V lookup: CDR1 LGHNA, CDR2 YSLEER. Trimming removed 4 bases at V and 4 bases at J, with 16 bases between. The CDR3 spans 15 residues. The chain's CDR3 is CASSPPRTATYGYTF. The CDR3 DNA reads TGCGCCAGCAGCCCCCCCCGGACAGCGACCTATGGCTACACCTTC.

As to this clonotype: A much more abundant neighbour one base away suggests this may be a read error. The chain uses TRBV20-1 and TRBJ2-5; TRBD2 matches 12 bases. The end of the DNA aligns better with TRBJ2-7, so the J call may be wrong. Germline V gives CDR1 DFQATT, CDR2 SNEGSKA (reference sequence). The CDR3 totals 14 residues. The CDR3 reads CSTRPGLAGFEQYF. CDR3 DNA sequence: TGCAGTACTAGACCCGGACTAGCGGGGTTCGAGCAGTACTTC.

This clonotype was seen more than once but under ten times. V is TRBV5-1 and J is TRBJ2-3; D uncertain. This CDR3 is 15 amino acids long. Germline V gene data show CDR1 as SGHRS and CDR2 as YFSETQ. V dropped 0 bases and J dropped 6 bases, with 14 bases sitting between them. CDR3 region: CASSLEVSRRDTQYF. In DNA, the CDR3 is TGCGCCAGCAGCTTGGAGGTCTCCCGGCGGGATACGCAGTATTTT.